This T cell receptor (beta chain) was observed in a study of cytomegalovirus exposure and HLA in healthy donors. Study-wide findings and caveats: A list of roughly 160 TCR beta chains associated with cytomegalovirus was given. One later analysis reportedly identified an Asian-associated ancestry cluster that showed fewer N-insertions than the roughly 700-donor mean.

The PCR was carried out with 60 Vbeta primers and 13 Jbeta primers. Profiling relied on immunoSEQ multiplex PCR, and the TCRdb table lists in-frame clones only, not all of them. The sample includes around 150,000 clones, 82% seen only once; the top ten take 8.1%. CDR1 and CDR2 (germline): SGHKS, YYEKEE (reference sequence). This CDR3 comprises 14 residues. The V end was cut by 3 bases, the J end by 2 bases, with 9 bases between. Details on this clone: Antigen unknown.

The sequenced material came from PBMCs. J is TRBJ2-1 and V is TRBV5-5; weak D call: TRBD2 (6 bases). This TCR was sampled from a woman aged 45-65 years in good health and CMV-seropositive. The CDR3 here is CASSYGGPYNEQFF. Written as DNA, the CDR3 is TGTGCCAGCAGCTACGGAGGGCCCTACAATGAGCAGTTCTTC.